This TCR beta chain was obtained from a study of cytomegalovirus exposure and HLA in healthy donors. The wider study: Unique TCRs from HLA-typed donors, 80 million to 100 million of them, were held in an early data release. Overall study findings and caveats: A list of roughly 180 TCR beta chains associated with cytomegalovirus was given. The likely explanation for a cluster of highly shared sequence variants was sequencing artifact. The study had only CMV serostatus as immune exposure information.

The CDR3 has 13 amino acids. Germline CDR1 SGHTA, CDR2 FQGTGA. The V and J ends lost 4 bases and 7 bases respectively, with 10 bases between them. This clone appeared a few times. Antigen: not known. PCR primers comprised 60 Vbeta and 13 Jbeta primers. The method was immunoSEQ multiplex PCR; TCRdb's version includes in-frame clones alone and lacks a portion of them. The repertoire holds more than 150,000 clones, roughly 75% seen once, with 1.5% to 2% in the top ten. Sequences were obtained from PBMCs. The chain joins TRBV7-3 to TRBJ2-2; D is perhaps TRBD1 (6 bases). This TCR was sampled from a woman in her 30s in good health and CMV-seronegative. CDR3 sequence reads: CASSSVGGGELFF. CDR3 in DNA: TGTGCCAGCAGCTCCGTAGGGGGCGGGGAGCTGTTTTTT.